These 27 T cell receptor beta chains were all obtained from the same sample, sequenced in a study of siplizumab effects on memory and regulatory T cells. Assay used: immunoSEQ multiplex PCR; TCRdb lists only in-frame clones, some missing. The table has about 120,000 clones, around 93% seen once. Source material: non-Treg CD4+ T cells sorted from blood. These receptors all come from a human donor in good health.

The chain recombines TRBV10-1 with TRBJ2-5; a weak D match, TRBD1 (5 bases). This CDR3 has 14 residues. Trimming removed 3 bases at V and 4 bases at J, with 12 bases between. Per germline, CDR1 WNHNN and CDR2 SYGVQD (reference sequence). CDR3 region: CASSEGQGGETQYF. CDR3 coding DNA: TGCGCCAGCAGTGAAGGGCAGGGCGGAGAGACCCAGTACTTC.

The chain recombines TRBV7-9 with TRBJ1-4; maybe TRBD1 (6 bases). V lost 1 base, J lost 5 bases, and 8 bases lay in between. The CDR3 is 14 amino acids. CDR1 and CDR2 (germline): SEHNR, FQNEAQ (reference sequence). As DNA, the CDR3 is TGTGCCAGCAGCTTAGGGACAGCCAATGAAAAACTGTTTTTT. This translates into CASSLGTANEKLFF.

This clone was counted between two and nine times. The rearrangement joins TRBV4-3 to TRBJ1-1; 9 bases agree with TRBD1. The CDR3 is made up of 15 amino acids. J gave up 6 bases and V 3 bases, and 8 bases lay outside the gene matches. CDR1 is LGHNA and CDR2 is YSLEER in the germline V gene. The CDR3 loop reads CASSHSGQGASEAFF. The CDR3 DNA reads TGCGCCAGCAGCCACTCGGGACAGGGAGCCTCTGAAGCTTTCTTT.

The chain uses TRBV19 and TRBJ1-1; 7 nucleotides align to TRBD1. The V gene's germline CDR1 is LNHDA and CDR2 SQIVND (reference sequence). The CDR3 loop spans 13 amino acids. J gave up 2 bases and V 8 bases, and 5 bases lay outside the gene matches. For the CDR3, the DNA is TGTGCCAGTGGGGACAGACCTAACACTGAAGCTTTCTTT. Protein product: CASGDRPNTEAFF.

CDR3 loop: CASSFLTGGLDTQYF. CDR3 nucleotides: TGTGCCAGCAGCTTTCTGACAGGAGGCTTGGATACGCAGTATTTT. This sequence joins TRBV5-4 and TRBJ2-3, with a tentative D call TRBD1 (6 bases). Trimming took 2 bases from V and 6 from J, leaving 16 bases between them. Germline lookup yields CDR1 SGHNT and CDR2 YYREEE (reference sequence). CDR3 size: 15 residues.

CDR3: CASSPGLGETQYF. CDR3 DNA: TGTGCCAGCAGCCCTGGTTTGGGAGAGACCCAGTACTTC. V gene TRBV5-6 combines with J gene TRBJ2-5; no reliable D call. The CDR3 is made up of 13 amino acids. Per the germline V gene, CDR1 is SGHDT and CDR2 is YYEEEE. Trimming pared 4 bases from V and 4 bases from J, leaving 11 bases between.

V gene TRBV27 combines with J gene TRBJ1-1; the match to TRBD1 covers 8 bases. The V segment lost 8 bases and the J segment 11 bases; nucleotides outside the gene matches: 13. The CDR3 consists of 13 residues. CDR1 and CDR2 from the germline V gene are MNHEY and SMNVEV (reference sequence). CDR3 bases: TGTGCCAGCGGCCGACTGACAGGGGCGGGGGCTTTCTTT. It codes for CASGRLTGAGAFF.

The V and J genes are TRBV19 and TRBJ1-3, with D possibly being TRBD1 (6 bases). The V end was cut by 6 bases, the J end by 3 bases, with 15 bases between. The CDR3 sequence is 15 residues long. From germline, CDR1 is LNHDA and CDR2 SQIVND (reference sequence). This chain's CDR3 is CASSHGGHNGNTIYF. The DNA for the CDR3 is TGTGCCAGTAGCCACGGGGGGCACAATGGAAACACCATATATTTT.

The gene calls are TRBV5-6 and TRBJ2-7, with unresolved D. The CDR3 has 14 residues. Between the trimmed V and J ends, which lost 3 bases and 4 bases, there was a span of 14 bases. Germline CDR1 is SGHDT and CDR2 is YYEEEE. For the CDR3, the DNA is TGTGCCAGCAGCTCCGACTTAGGTGGTTACGAGCAGTACTTC. This encodes CASSSDLGGYEQYF. The full variable domain, its missing parts supplied by reference TRBV5-6 and TRBJ2-7, is DAGVTQSPTHLIKTRGQQVTLRCSPKSGHDTVSWYQQALGQGPQFIFQYYEEEERQRGNFPDRFSGHQFPNYSSELNVNALLLGDSALYLCASSSDLGGYEQYFGPGTRLTVT.

V usage is TRBV2 and J usage is TRBJ1-5, with no clear D. The CDR3 consists of 11 residues. Trimming removed 8 bases at V and 9 bases at J, with 11 bases between. Germline V lookup: CDR1 SNHLY, CDR2 FYNNEI. As DNA, the CDR3 is TGTGCCAGCGCCCTTATCGGGCCCCAGCATTTT. This sequence encodes CASALIGPQHF.

The count of this clone is one. This chain joins TRBV18 and TRBJ2-1, with D maybe TRBD1 (6 bases). Germline V gives CDR1 KGHSH, CDR2 LQKENI. The CDR3 covers 12 residues. The V end was cut by 5 bases, the J end by 6 bases, with 8 bases between. The CDR3 spells CASSGTFNEQFF. CDR3 nucleotide sequence: TGTGCCAGCTCAGGGACATTCAATGAGCAGTTCTTC.

The J gene is TRBJ1-2, the V gene TRBV28, with D hard to call. The V gene lost 7 bases and the J gene lost 4 bases, with 13 bases spanning the gap. There are 13 residues in the CDR3. Germline V gene data show CDR1 as MDHEN and CDR2 as SYDVKM. The CDR3 protein is CASTPPEFYGYTF. CDR3 sequence (DNA): TGTGCCAGCACTCCCCCCGAATTCTATGGCTACACCTTC.

The chain has TRBV7-9 and TRBJ2-1, with 10 bases identical to TRBD1. With 4 bases clipped from V and 5 bases from J, the junction kept 2 bases outside the gene matches. Germline CDR1 and CDR2: SEHNR and FQNEAQ (reference sequence). The CDR3 is 14 residues long. CDR3 nucleotides: TGTGCCAGCAGCTGGACAGGGGGAAACAATGAGCAGTTCTTC. Its translation: CASSWTGGNNEQFF. Using reference TRBV7-9 and TRBJ2-1 for the parts outside the CDR3, the full variable domain is DTGVSQNPRHKITKRGQNVTFRCDPISEHNRLYWYRQTLGQGPEFLTYFQNEAQLEKSRLLSDRFSAERPKGSFSTLEIQRTEQGDSAMYLCASSWTGGNNEQFFGPGTRLTVL.

This chain uses TRBV18 with TRBJ2-1; 7 bases match TRBD1. This CDR3 spans 14 amino acids. CDR1 and CDR2 (germline): KGHSH, LQKENI. The junction had 9 bases not matched to a gene; V was cut back by 6 bases and J by 7 bases. The CDR3 DNA is TGTGCCAGCTCGTTAGACAGGGTTTCGAATGAGCAGTTCTTC. Encoded protein: CASSLDRVSNEQFF.

This chain uses TRBV10-1 with TRBJ1-3; unclear D gene. V was pared by 4 bases and J by 0 bases, with 13 bases between. The length of the CDR3 is 16 residues. The germline V gene encodes CDR1 WNHNN and CDR2 SYGVQD (reference sequence). DNA of the CDR3: TGCGCCAGCAGTGGGTCGGATAATCTCTCTGGAAACACCATATATTTT. Protein: CASSGSDNLSGNTIYF.

The chain joins TRBV7-2 to TRBJ2-3; 10 positions match TRBD2. Germline CDR1 is SGHTA and CDR2 is FQGNSA. CDR3 size: 14 residues. With 5 bases clipped from V and 4 bases from J, the junction kept 3 bases outside the gene matches. The CDR3 region has the DNA TGTGCCAGCAGCGAACTAGCGGGGTCAGATACGCAGTATTTT. Translation: CASSELAGSDTQYF.

The chain uses TRBV6-5 and TRBJ2-1, with 11 nucleotides matching TRBD1. This CDR3 has 15 residues. With V trimmed by 6 bases and J by 7 bases, 8 bases remained unmatched. Per germline, CDR1 MNHEY and CDR2 SVGAGI. CDR3 in DNA: TGTGCCAGCAGCTTCGGGACAGGGGGAGGAAATGAGCAGTTCTTC. Its protein is CASSFGTGGGNEQFF.

This clone was recorded once. The chain uses TRBV27 and TRBJ2-7; the match to TRBD2 covers 13 bases. This CDR3 has 18 amino acids. CDR1 is MNHEY, CDR2 SMNVEV, per germline (reference sequence). Germline trimming cut 5 bases from V and 2 bases from J; bases unmatched to any gene: 12. Here the CDR3 reads CASSQLRLAGGWPYEQYF. CDR3 bases: TGTGCCAGCAGTCAATTGAGACTAGCGGGGGGTTGGCCCTACGAGCAGTACTTC.

This clone was recorded once. The chain recombines TRBV28 with TRBJ2-2, with D perhaps TRBD1 or TRBD2 (5 bases each). Looked up from germline, CDR1 is MDHEN and CDR2 is SYDVKM. This CDR3 has 13 residues. The V end was cut by 3 bases, the J end by 6 bases, with 8 bases between. The CDR3 DNA follows: TGTGCCAGCAGTTTGGGGGTACCCGGGGAGCTGTTTTTT. This translates into CASSLGVPGELFF. The full variable domain, its missing parts supplied by reference TRBV28 and TRBJ2-2, is DVKVTQSSRYLVKRTGEKVFLECVQDMDHENMFWYRQDPGLGLRLIYFSYDVKMKEKGDIPEGYSVSREKKERFSLILESASTNQTSMYLCASSLGVPGELFFGEGSRLTVL.

The V and J genes are TRBV7-3 and TRBJ1-2; TRBD1 matches at 8 bases. Germline loops: CDR1 SGHTA, CDR2 FQGTGA. With V trimmed by 0 bases and J by 5 bases, 11 bases remained unmatched. The CDR3 is 17 residues long. Here the CDR3 DNA reads TGTGCCAGCAGCTTAACTGGGTGGGCAGGGGGCCGATATGGCTACACCTTC. The encoded protein is CASSLTGWAGGRYGYTF. Full variable domain (outside the CDR3, taken from reference TRBV7-3 and TRBJ1-2): GAGVSQTPSNKVTEKGKYVELRCDPISGHTALYWYRQSLGQGPEFLIYFQGTGAADDSGLPNDRFFAVRPEGSVSTLKIQRTERGDSAVYLCASSLTGWAGGRYGYTFGSGTRLTVV.

The V gene is TRBV5-6, the J gene TRBJ2-1; the D is unclear. This CDR3 has 11 amino acids. V was clipped by 4 bases and J by 5 bases, with 4 bases between them. CDR1 and CDR2 (germline): SGHDT, YYEEEE. CDR3 in amino acids: CASSINNEQFF. The CDR3, as DNA: TGTGCCAGCAGCATCAACAATGAGCAGTTCTTC.

The rearrangement joins TRBV2 to TRBJ2-5; a possible D gene is TRBD2 (5 bases). Germline assignment: CDR1 SNHLY and CDR2 FYNNEI. Trimming took 3 bases from V and 7 from J, leaving 12 bases between them. CDR3 size: 13 residues. The CDR3 bases are TGTGCCAGCAGTGATTGGGCGGGTCGGACCCAGTACTTC. It codes for CASSDWAGRTQYF.

The V gene is TRBV5-4, the J gene TRBJ1-4, with a weak D call TRBD1 (6 bases). Trimming shortened V by 4 bases and J by 5 bases, and 15 bases separated the two germline ends. This CDR3 contains 15 residues. Germline CDR1 and CDR2: SGHNT and YYREEE (reference sequence). The CDR3 loop reads CASSTRGQPNEKLFF. The CDR3 DNA reads TGTGCCAGCAGCACCAGGGGACAACCCAATGAAAAACTGTTTTTT.

The chain combines TRBV11-2 with TRBJ2-1; 7 nucleotides align to TRBD2. The CDR3 is made up of 16 amino acids. J gave up 0 bases and V 1 base, and 3 bases lay outside the gene matches. Germline loops: CDR1 SGHAT, CDR2 FQNNGV. The CDR3 sequence is CASSLAAGSSYNEQFF. The CDR3 bases are TGTGCCAGCAGCTTAGCAGCGGGGAGCTCCTACAATGAGCAGTTCTTC.

The chain combines TRBV18 with TRBJ1-5, with 7 bases identical to TRBD1. The CDR3 spans 16 residues. Germline V lookup: CDR1 KGHSH, CDR2 LQKENI. Losses at the gene ends were 2 bases for V and 3 bases for J; bases not matched to a gene: 7. The CDR3 is CASSPSTGTVNQPQHF. CDR3 nucleotide sequence: TGTGCCAGCTCACCATCAACCGGGACAGTCAATCAGCCCCAGCATTTT.

This clone was seen once. The V gene is TRBV4-3, the J gene TRBJ2-6, with 10 bases fitting TRBD1. This CDR3 region has 21 residues. The J segment lost 1 base and the V segment lost 1 base, leaving 13 bases of the junction unmatched. Germline V gene lookup returns CDR1 LGHNA and CDR2 YSLEER. The DNA for the CDR3 is TGCGCCAGCAGCCAAGGACAGGGGGCGTCAAAAGGCCCATCTGGGGCCAACGTCCTGACTTTC. Translation gives CASSQGQGASKGPSGANVLTF.

CDR3 nucleotides: TGTGCCAGCTCACCATTAATAGCGGGGTCCGGGGAGCTGTTTTTT. Amino acid sequence: CASSPLIAGSGELFF. This chain uses TRBV18 with TRBJ2-2, with 8 bases that match TRBD2. The V and J ends lost 2 bases and 6 bases, in that order; junction bases with no gene match: 5. In germline, CDR1 is KGHSH, CDR2 LQKENI. This CDR3 has 15 amino acids.